This note documents a single T cell receptor beta chain sequence. The antigen this receptor binds is unknown. No base qualities exist here, and no much larger clone lies one base off it. This sample is part of a study of resident and recirculating memory T cells in vitiligo (dated by TCRdb to 2016 to 2019). General notes on the study: For TCR beta sequencing, each of a few stable vitiligo patients provided PBMCs along with epidermis taken by shave biopsy from two lesional and two nonlesional sites. Right before genomic DNA was extracted using the Qiagen DNeasy Blood & Tissue Kit, the samples were homogenized with no cell sorting step. The human TCR beta sequencing tested whether specific clones in lesional vitiligo skin differed from clones in nonlesional skin and blood.

TCR beta chains were amplified from genomic DNA with the immunoSEQ hsTCRB kit. Sequencing of TCR beta libraries was performed on an Illumina MiSeq instrument by the immunoSEQ service. Under the source paper's analysis protocol: Repertoire data were analyzed with the immunoSEQ Analyzer. Entries here come from immuneACCESS through TCRdb and include only in-frame sequences with V and J called. Some clones fail to appear in such tables; in the studies checked, an unresolved V gene covers under half of the shortfall, and the cause of the remainder is unknown. That table gives V, J and clone size, and the DNA gave D and trimming. This sample holds 70,000 to 75,000 clones; approximately 91% were observed only once. The ten biggest clones cover around 4.6% of the sample. Trimming accounts for 6 bases at V and 1 base at J, while the number of junction bases matched to no gene is 3. As encoded in the germline V gene (reference sequence), CDR1 is SEHNR while CDR2 is FQNEAQ. The CDR3 numbers 14 residues from cysteine through phenylalanine. Only the CDR3 portion is preserved as DNA: 42 bases, with reading frame beginning at the first base.

Vitiligo counted as stable when lesions had not changed during the previous 6 months. Stable patients also had to lack confetti depigmentation, a clinical sign of active vitiligo. Any patient who had received treatment in the previous three months was excluded. Ficoll density gradient centrifugation was used to isolate PBMCs from heparinized blood, after which the PBMCs were flash-frozen. Results and caveats for the whole study, not just this receptor: Even within a single patient, overlap and correlation analysis found no significant repertoire overlap between any biopsies apart from each lesion compared with itself. Mechanistic studies in the future are needed to assess how much the detected T cell clones and the human Trm pools versus Tcm pools each contribute. TCR sequences were not found to be conserved across biopsy sites or patients, suggesting that different lesions are infiltrated by different T cell clones, a pattern described as private specificity. No single dominant TCR clone was found, and clonality differed from one vitiligo lesion to another.

Recombination linked TRBV7-9 to TRBJ1-1; 9 nucleotides in the junction match TRBD1. Sequencing was performed on blood. The source of this sequence is a male donor with vitiligo. The sequenced DNA is TGTGCCAGCAGGGGGACAGGGCGGAACACTGAAGCTTTCTTT. It is translated as CASRGTGRNTEAFF.